One and the same sample provided the 15 T cell receptor beta chains below, sequenced in a study of tumor and adjacent non-tumor tissue in lung cancer. RNA was extracted from bulk tissue without any cell sorting. The normal lung tissue was taken more than 3 cm from the tumor edge. A modified ARM-PCR protocol with three rounds of nested PCR amplified TCRbeta. MiXCR, applied by TCRdb to the multiplex PCR reads, yields one record per CDR3 protein. The data hold around 80,000 distinct CDR3 sequences, with approximately 80% observed a single time. The sequenced material came from distant non-tumor lung tissue. Source of these receptors: a man aged 60-69 years with non-small cell lung cancer.

About this clonotype itself: One end of the junction fails to match germline, which may point to a read error. The chain carries TRBV4-2 and TRBJ1-2; D may be TRBD1 (5 bases). Germline loops: CDR1 LGHNA, CDR2 YNFKEQ. This CDR3 region has 11 residues. CDR3 region: CVSNQGYGYTF. CDR3 nucleotides: TGTGTCAGCAACCAGGGTTATGGCTACACCTTC.

CDR3 residues: CASSGETRVWSYNEQFF. The CDR3 nucleotides are TGTGCCAGCAGTGGGGAGACGAGAGTATGGTCCTACAATGAGCAGTTCTTC. The V call is TRBV25-1, the J call TRBJ2-1; weak D call: TRBD2 (5 bases). The length of the CDR3 is 17 residues. Germline-derived CDR1 and CDR2 are MGHDK and SYGVNS. Trimming removed 4 bases from V and 1 base from J, with 17 bases in between. The complete variable domain, with remaining parts taken from reference TRBV25-1 and TRBJ2-1, reads EADIYQTPRYLVIGTGKKITLECSQTMGHDKMYWYQQDPGMELHLIHYSYGVNSTEKGDLSSESTVSRIRTEHFPLTLESARPSHTSQYLCASSGETRVWSYNEQFFGPGTRLTVL.

The rearrangement joins TRBV20-1 to TRBJ1-6; no clear D gene. Germline CDR1 and CDR2: DFQATT and SNEGSKA (reference sequence). The CDR3 spans 18 residues. V lost 3 bases and J lost 11, with 29 bases in between. CDR3 bases: TGCAGTGCTAGCCCGGACGGCAGGCGAGTTAAGCACCGAACACCCCTCCACTTT. This gives the protein CSASPDGRRVKHRTPLHF.

A word on this clonotype: A read error may produce the germline difference seen at one junction end. The J gene is TRBJ2-5, the V gene TRBV11-2; D uncertain. CDR1 SGHAT and CDR2 FQNNGV come from the germline V gene. The CDR3 loop spans 15 amino acids. CDR3 nucleotides: TGTGCAAGCATCTTGGACCAGAACGGACGGGAGACCCAGTACTTC. Translating it yields CASILDQNGRETQYF.

A remark on this clonotype: The CDR3 does not close with the conserved phenylalanine or tryptophan, likely indicating a read error. The J gene is TRBJ1-5, the V gene TRBV20-1, with D possibly TRBD1 on 5 matching bases. With 0 bases removed from V and 7 bases from J, the gap between germline ends came to 13 bases. Per germline, CDR1 DFQATT and CDR2 SNEGSKA (reference sequence). This CDR3 is built from 14 residues. CDR3 DNA sequence: TGCAGTGCTAGAGAGGGACGGGAGAGCCAGCCCCAGCATTAT. Amino acid sequence: CSAREGRESQPQHY.

Notes on this clonotype: Compared with germline, one end of the junction differs, possibly owing to a read error. The chain links TRBV7-3 to TRBJ1-2, with a possible D match to TRBD1 (5 bases). The CDR3 sequence is 13 residues long. Germline V gene lookup returns CDR1 SGHTA and CDR2 FQGTGA. In DNA form, the CDR3 reads TGTACCAGCAGCTTATCAGGGAGCGACGGCTACACCTTC. As protein: CTSSLSGSDGYTF. The variable domain in full, with the rest retrieved from reference TRBV7-3 and TRBJ1-2, is GAGVSQTPSNKVTEKGKYVELRCDPISGHTALYWYRQSLGQGPEFLIYFQGTGAADDSGLPNDRFFAVRPEGSVSTLKIQRTERGDSAVYLCTSSLSGSDGYTFGSGTRLTVV.

This rearrangement joins TRBV20-1 to TRBJ1-2, with D maybe TRBD1 (5 bases). The CDR3 covers 14 residues. From germline, CDR1 is DFQATT and CDR2 SNEGSKA (reference sequence). Trimming stripped 1 base from V and 11 bases from J, with 20 bases between. The DNA of the CDR3 is TGCAGTGCTAGAGGCGGGACTTCTAACTGTGGTTACACCTTC. This sequence encodes CSARGGTSNCGYTF.

Comment on this clonotype: A much more abundant neighbour one base away suggests this may be a read error. The V and J genes are TRBV4-3 and TRBJ2-2, with TRBD2 as a possible D gene (5 bases). The CDR3 runs 13 residues. The germline CDR1 and CDR2 sequences are LGHNA and YSLEER. The CDR3 sequence: CASSQESSGKLFF. The CDR3 nucleotides read TGCGCCAGCAGCCAAGAGTCCTCCGGGAAGCTGTTTTTT.

This clonotype has a handful of counts. One end of the junction fails to match germline, which may point to a read error. The chain is built from TRBV11-2 and TRBJ2-2; D possibly corresponds to TRBD2 (5 bases). This CDR3 is built from 16 residues. CDR1 is SGHAT, CDR2 FQNNGV, per germline. CDR3 residues: CVSSLEPPTSSGELFF. The CDR3 DNA is TGTGTCAGCAGCTTAGAACCTCCCACTAGTTCCGGGGAGCTGTTTTTT.

About this clonotype itself: As the CDR3 is not closed by the conserved phenylalanine or tryptophan, this likely results from a read error. The DNA is omitted, as the CDR3 cannot be located on it reliably, and the CDR3 follows TCRdb's listing. V usage is TRBV6-2 or TRBV6-3 and J usage is TRBJ2-1; TRBD1 is taken as the D call from the table, unchecked against the DNA. The CDR3 comprises 11 residues, both ends counted. Germline CDR1 and CDR2: MNHEY and SVGEGT. The CDR3 sequence: CDSSYVRGVFL.

Concerning this clonotype: Sequence at one end of the junction differs from germline and may be a read error. The chain combines TRBV20-1 with TRBJ2-1, with D perhaps matching TRBD2 (5 bases). The CDR3 contains 15 residues. Germline assignment: CDR1 DFQATT and CDR2 SNEGSKA (reference sequence). DNA of the CDR3: TGCAGTACTAGAGGGCTAGGCACCTCCTACAATGAGCAGTTCTTC. It translates to CSTRGLGTSYNEQFF.

For this clonotype: A much larger clone is a single base away; this may be a read error. The rearrangement uses TRBV4-1 and TRBJ2-1; D ambiguous. The CDR3 runs to 11 residues. Germline V CDR1 and CDR2: MGHRA, YSYEKL. Here the CDR3 DNA reads TGCTCCAGCAGCCAAGTGAATGAGCAGTTCTTC. Its protein product is CSSSQVNEQFF.

DNA of the CDR3: TGCAGTGCTGACTCAGCGTGGGGGTCATGGAATGAGCAGTTCTTC. Residues: CSADSAWGSWNEQFF. V is TRBV20-1 and J is TRBJ2-1; D may correspond to TRBD1 or TRBD2 (5 bases each). This CDR3 has 15 residues. Between the trimmed V and J ends, which lost 5 bases and 7 bases, there was a span of 21 bases. CDR1 is DFQATT and CDR2 is SNEGSKA in the germline V gene (reference sequence).

Points on this clonotype: An end of the junction differs from the germline gene, which may be a read error. The CDR3 nucleotides read TGCAGTATTATCCGGGACAGGGACGGGTCACTCCTCCACTTT. This translates into CSIIRDRDGSLLHF. The chain couples TRBV20-1 to TRBJ1-6; 9 nucleotides line up with TRBD1. In germline, CDR1 is DFQATT, CDR2 SNEGSKA (reference sequence). CDR3 length: 14 amino acids.

Comments on this clonotype: Compared with germline, one end of the junction differs, possibly owing to a read error. The gene calls are TRBV28 and TRBJ1-1, with D perhaps TRBD1 (6 bases). Germline-derived CDR1 and CDR2 are MDHEN and SYDVKM. The CDR3 totals 15 residues. The CDR3 DNA is TGTGCCAGCAGTTTTTCCGTTAATAGGGACACTGATGCTTTCTTT. Translated: CASSFSVNRDTDAFF.